One TCR beta chain is described in this entry. The sample contains more than one DNA sequence encoding this CDR3. Germline CDR1 is SGHRS and CDR2 is YFSETQ. Trimming cost V 0 bases and J 2 bases, with 5 bases left between them. This CDR3 spans 13 amino acids. The source of the sample is a study of OX40 agonist ivuxolimab in advanced cancers. Turning to the study itself: Head and neck, renal cell, melanoma or hepatocellular carcinoma were the cancers that dose-escalation patients had.

This table comes from immunoSEQ multiplex PCR, and its TCRdb copy is limited to in-frame clones, with some not included. The sample shows tens of thousands of clones, 90% of them seen only once. Sample: CD4+ or CD8+ T cells sorted from blood, taken in a trial of the OX40 agonist ivuxolimab. The chain employs TRBV5-1 and TRBJ1-2; no clear D. The sequence came from an adult with an advanced solid tumor such as melanoma, head and neck, liver or kidney cancer. The DNA for the CDR3 is TGCGCCAGCAGCTTGGACGGAAACTATGGCTACACCTTC. Translating it yields CASSLDGNYGYTF.